This T cell receptor (beta chain) was obtained from a study of blood T cell repertoires in COVID-19. Germline loops: CDR1 SQVTM, CDR2 ANQGSEA. The CDR3 is 11 amino acids. V lost 8 bases to trimming and J lost 6 bases, with 13 bases between them. Assay: immunoSEQ multiplex PCR; the TCRdb copy retains only in-frame clones and omits some. The sample records under 200,000 clones, about 88% being singletons. Cohort placement rested on clinical history that participants reported themselves. Sequencing was performed on PBMCs or T cells enriched from blood (not recorded which). The TCR comes from a woman aged 40-49 years in a cohort exposed to, infected with or recovered from COVID-19 (not recorded which). This rearrangement joins TRBV29-1 to TRBJ1-1, with D possibly TRBD1 on 6 matching bases. CDR3 in DNA: TGCAGCTCTATCAGGGGACCTGAAGCTTTCTTT. It specifies CSSIRGPEAFF.